The sequence of this T cell receptor beta chain was determined in a study of blood T cells in healthy people across ages. Study findings and constraints: Total diversity from one million sequenced T cells was likely underestimated.

Turning to this clonotype: Its antigen is unidentified.

The CDR3 is 16 residues long. Germline V CDR1 and CDR2: SGHRS, YFSETQ. V shed 4 bases and J 5 bases; nucleotides not matched to a gene: 12. The authors ran a second PCR of roughly 6 to 11 cycles using a sample-barcoded 5' primer and a J-beta primer mix. TCRdb re-analysed the 5' RACE reads in MiXCR, keeping a single row per CDR3 protein. This repertoire shows hundreds of thousands of distinct CDR3 sequences, about 32% found once; its top ten account for 15% to 17%. The TCR sequence derives from a woman of 80 years or more in good health. The sample taken for sequencing was blood. The gene calls are TRBV5-1 and TRBJ1-1, with 9 bases identical to TRBD1. For the CDR3, the DNA is TGCGCCAGCAGCCCGGACAGGGGAGCCCCGGGGACTGAAGCTTTCTTT. Its translation is CASSPDRGAPGTEAFF.